This T cell receptor beta chain is from a study of blood T cell repertoires in COVID-19. The overall study: Samples taken during acute and convalescent COVID-19 were collected in the United States, Italy and Spain. The cDNA or gDNA used as material had been derived from T cells, B-cell-depleted T cells, or PBMCs.

This clone was found a few times. Original methodology: Amplification from reference gene primers served as the basis for estimated nucleated cell counts. Assay: immunoSEQ multiplex PCR; the TCRdb copy retains only in-frame clones and omits some. The DNA was the basis for D and trimming; V, J and clone size are from that table. The table records about 260,000 clones, around nine tenths of them present only once. This CDR3 region has 19 residues. Germline-derived CDR1 and CDR2 are LNHDA and SQIVND (reference sequence). With 4 bases removed from V and 0 bases from J, the gap between germline ends came to 19 bases.

The sequenced sample consisted of peripheral blood. This clonotype was obtained from a man in his forties or fifties who had recovered from COVID-19. V gene TRBV19 combines with J gene TRBJ2-6, with a possible D match to TRBD2 (7 bases). CDR3 DNA: TGTGCCAGTAGTAAGGGGGGGACAAGGGTTGTCTCTGGGGCCAACGTCCTGACTTTC. This codes for CASSKGGTRVVSGANVLTF.